One and the same sample provided the 9 T cell receptor beta chains below, sequenced in a study of graft-versus-host responses after intestinal transplantation. Processing of graft tissue released intraepithelial and lamina propria lymphocytes. Profiling relied on immunoSEQ multiplex PCR, and the TCRdb table lists in-frame clones only, not all of them. The sample includes about 15,000 clones, approximately 80% of them seen just once. The sample was ileum tissue, taken just over 100 days after intestinal transplant. The origin of the receptors is a human patient who received an intestinal transplant, so some T cells may come from the graft donor.

The V gene is TRBV11-2, the J gene TRBJ2-1; D is possibly TRBD1 (5 bases). V was pared by 3 bases and J by 3 bases, with 15 bases between. Per germline, CDR1 SGHAT and CDR2 FQNNGV. The CDR3 has 16 residues. The CDR3 DNA reads as TGTGCCAGCAGCTTTAGGATCCGACAGAACTACAATGAGCAGTTCTTC. Translated: CASSFRIRQNYNEQFF.

The chain has TRBV19 and TRBJ1-5; tentative D call: TRBD1 (5 bases). The CDR3 has 15 residues. The germline V gene has CDR1 LNHDA and CDR2 SQIVND (reference sequence). V dropped 7 bases and J dropped 6 bases, with 19 bases sitting between them. CDR3 DNA sequence: TGTGCCAGTAACCTCGACAGAAGCCTAGGTCAGCCCCAGCATTTT. Residues: CASNLDRSLGQPQHF.

J is TRBJ2-1 and V is TRBV9, with D uncertain. The CDR3 sequence is 11 residues long. V was cut by 1 base and J by 5 bases, with 1 base left in between. Germline CDR1 and CDR2: SGDLS and YYNGEE. The CDR3: CASSVNNEQFF. The CDR3 DNA reads TGTGCCAGCAGCGTAAACAATGAGCAGTTCTTC.

This clone was seen only a few times. This chain uses TRBV28 with TRBJ2-7; unclear D gene. The CDR3 consists of 15 residues. V gave up 5 bases and J gave up 0 bases, with 14 bases separating them. Per the germline V gene, CDR1 is MDHEN and CDR2 is SYDVKM. This CDR3 is CASSPVVVISYEQYF. The CDR3 nucleotides are TGTGCCAGCAGTCCCGTCGTGGTGATCTCCTACGAGCAGTACTTC.

This clone was observed a few times. The rearrangement uses TRBV5-3 and TRBJ2-1, with D maybe TRBD2 (5 bases). TRBV5-3 is marked as an open reading frame, function uncertain. CDR3 length: 15 amino acids. Between the trimmed V and J ends, which lost 0 bases and 0 bases, there was a span of 7 bases. The DNA of the CDR3 is TGTGCCAGAAGCTTGGTGGGGAGCTCCTACAATGAGCAGTTCTTC. Residues: CARSLVGSSYNEQFF.

The V call is TRBV19, the J call TRBJ1-3; TRBD1 aligns across 7 bases. Per the germline V gene, CDR1 is LNHDA and CDR2 is SQIVND (reference sequence). This CDR3 has 13 amino acids. With V trimmed by 3 bases and J by 6 bases, 2 bases remained unmatched. DNA of the CDR3: TGTGCCAGTAGTATTGACAGGGTAAACACCATATATTTT. Encoded protein: CASSIDRVNTIYF. The full variable domain, in which reference TRBV19 and TRBJ1-3 provide the parts outside the CDR3, is DGGITQSPKYLFRKEGQNVTLSCEQNLNHDAMYWYRQDPGQGLRLIYYSQIVNDFQKGDIAEGYSVSREKKESFPLTVTSAQKNPTAFYLCASSIDRVNTIYFGEGSWLTVV.

The chain employs TRBV6-6 and TRBJ1-5, with D tentatively TRBD1 (5 bases). The CDR3 consists of 14 residues. Trimming removed 2 bases at V and 4 bases at J, with 9 bases between. The germline gives CDR1 MNHNY, CDR2 SVGAGI (reference sequence). CDR3 DNA sequence: TGTGCCAGCAGTTACGTGGGGACTAATCAGCCCCAGCATTTT. Encoded protein: CASSYVGTNQPQHF.

The genes are TRBV2 and TRBJ1-1; TRBD1 matches at 7 bases. This CDR3 has 15 amino acids. V dropped 9 bases and J dropped 5; count of bases not matched to a gene: 15. In germline, CDR1 is SNHLY, CDR2 FYNNEI. In nucleotides, the CDR3 is TGTGCCAGAAACATCGTGTCCAGGGGGAGAACTGAAGCTTTCTTT. Protein product: CARNIVSRGRTEAFF.

V is TRBV4-3 and J is TRBJ2-4; D unclear. Trimming left V 0 bases short and J 10 bases short, with 19 bases between. Germline CDR1 and CDR2: LGHNA and YSLEER. The CDR3 sequence is 16 residues long. CDR3 coding DNA: TGCGCCAGCAGCCAAGACCACTGGGTGTGGGGTTCGATTCAGTACTTC. It encodes CASSQDHWVWGSIQYF.